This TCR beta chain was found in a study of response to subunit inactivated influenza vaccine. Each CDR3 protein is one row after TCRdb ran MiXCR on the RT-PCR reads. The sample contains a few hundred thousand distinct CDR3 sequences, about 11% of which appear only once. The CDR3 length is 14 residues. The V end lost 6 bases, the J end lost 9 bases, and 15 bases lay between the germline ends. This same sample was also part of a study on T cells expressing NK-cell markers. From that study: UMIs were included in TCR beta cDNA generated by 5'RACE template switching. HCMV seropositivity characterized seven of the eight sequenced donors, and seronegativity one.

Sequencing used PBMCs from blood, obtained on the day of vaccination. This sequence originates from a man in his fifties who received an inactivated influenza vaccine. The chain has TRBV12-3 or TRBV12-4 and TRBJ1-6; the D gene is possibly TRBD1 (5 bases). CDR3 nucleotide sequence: TGTGCCAGCAGACTGGACACGAACCCTTCACCCCTCCACTTT. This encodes CASRLDTNPSPLHF.